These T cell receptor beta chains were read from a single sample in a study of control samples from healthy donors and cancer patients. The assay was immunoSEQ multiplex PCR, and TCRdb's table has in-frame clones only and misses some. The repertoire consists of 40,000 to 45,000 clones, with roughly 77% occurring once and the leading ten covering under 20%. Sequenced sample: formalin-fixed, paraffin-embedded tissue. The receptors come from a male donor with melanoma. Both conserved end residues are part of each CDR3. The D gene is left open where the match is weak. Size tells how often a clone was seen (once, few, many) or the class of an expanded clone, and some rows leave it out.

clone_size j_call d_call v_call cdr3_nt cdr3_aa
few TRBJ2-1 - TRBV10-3 TGTGCCATCAGTGAGTCCATAGGAGGAGCGGCTGACAATGAGCAGTTCTTC CAISESIGGAADNEQFF
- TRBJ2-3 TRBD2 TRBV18 TGTGCCAGCTCACCACTCTCAATGGGACTAGCGGGATCTGAAGTCGATACGCAGTATTTT CASSPLSMGLAGSEVDTQYF
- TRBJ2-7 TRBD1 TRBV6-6 TGTGCCAGCAGTTATACGACAGGGGGCGGGGGCGAGCAGTACTTC CASSYTTGGGGEQYF
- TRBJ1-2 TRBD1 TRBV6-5 TGTGCCAGCAGTTACTCGTCAGGGACAGCAAACTATGGCTACACCTTC CASSYSSGTANYGYTF
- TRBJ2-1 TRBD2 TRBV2 TGTGCCAGCAGTGATCGAGCGGGAGGGGGCCATGAGCAGTTCTTC CASSDRAGGGHEQFF
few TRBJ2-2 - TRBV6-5 TGTGCCAGTTCCATTGGGGGCACCGGGGAGCTGTTTTTT CASSIGGTGELFF
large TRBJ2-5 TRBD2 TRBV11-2 TGTGCCAGCAGCTCACACCGAGCGGGAGGGGTAGAGACCCAGTACTTC CASSSHRAGGVETQYF
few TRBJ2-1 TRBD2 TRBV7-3 TGTGCCAGCAGCTTTGGCGGGGGTGAGCAGTTCTTC CASSFGGGEQFF
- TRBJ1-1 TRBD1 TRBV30 TGTGCCTGGAGGGGCCCGTTATACCGACAGGGGACAAACACTGAAGCTTTCTTT CAWRGPLYRQGTNTEAFF
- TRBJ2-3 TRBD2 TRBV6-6 TGTGCCACTAAGCGGACTAGCGGGCAAGATACGCAGTATTTT CATKRTSGQDTQYF
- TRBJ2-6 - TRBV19 TGTGCCAGTAGCGGAACAGGGACTGGGGCCAACGTCCTGACTTTC CASSGTGTGANVLTF
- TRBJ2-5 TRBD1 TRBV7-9 TGTGCCAGCAGCTTTAGGGCCGGGACAGGGAACCAAGAGACCCAGTACTTC CASSFRAGTGNQETQYF
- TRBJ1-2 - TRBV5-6 TGTGCCAGCAGCTTGGGCGACGCACGCGAACTCTATGGCTACACCTTC CASSLGDARELYGYTF
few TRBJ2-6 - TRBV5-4 TGTGCCAGCAGCTCTGTAGGGGCCAACGTCCTGACTTTC CASSSVGANVLTF
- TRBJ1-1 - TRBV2 TGTGCCAGCAGCGGGAGGTGGCAGGCTTTCTTT CASSGRWQAFF
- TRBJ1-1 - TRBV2 TGTGCCAGGAGAACAGGGTACACTGAAGCTTTCTTT CARRTGYTEAFF
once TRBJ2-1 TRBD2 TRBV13 TGTGCCAGCAGCTCCGGGACTAGCGCGACGGGGGCCAATGAGCAGTTCTTC CASSSGTSATGANEQFF
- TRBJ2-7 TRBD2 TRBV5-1 TGCGCCAGCAGCCCGGGGGCAGCGGGAGGTCGTGGCGAGCAGTACTTC CASSPGAAGGRGEQYF
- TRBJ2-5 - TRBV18 TGTGCCAGCTCACTGACCATACAAGAGACCCAGTACTTC CASSLTIQETQYF
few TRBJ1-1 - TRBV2 TGTGCCAGCAGTCGCGGGGGGGGCGCGGGGACTGAAGCTTTCTTT CASSRGGGAGTEAFF
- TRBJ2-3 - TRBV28 TGTGTGACAGGAGACACAGATACGCAGTATTTT CVTGDTDTQYF
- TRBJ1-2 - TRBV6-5 TGTGCCAGCAGTTACGACAGAAACTATGGCTACACCTTC CASSYDRNYGYTF
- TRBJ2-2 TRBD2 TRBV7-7 TGTGCCAGCAGCTTTGGGTCGGGAGGGTTCACCGGGGAGCTGTTTTTT CASSFGSGGFTGELFF
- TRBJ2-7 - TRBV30 TGTGCCTGGAGTGTACCTTCGGGGAGGCACGAGCAGTACTTC CAWSVPSGRHEQYF
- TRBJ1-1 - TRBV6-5 TGTGCCAGCAGTTACTCCGGGGCATGGAGCACTGAAGCTTTCTTT CASSYSGAWSTEAFF
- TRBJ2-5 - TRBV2 TGTGCCAGCGCCCCTATTGCGCAAGAGACCCAGTACTTC CASAPIAQETQYF
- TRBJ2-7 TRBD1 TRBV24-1 TGTGCCACCAGTGATTCCACCGGGACAGGGACTCACGAGCAGTACTTC CATSDSTGTGTHEQYF
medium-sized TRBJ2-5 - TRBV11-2 TGTGCCAGCAGCTTACTCGACCAAGAGACCCAGTACTTC CASSLLDQETQYF
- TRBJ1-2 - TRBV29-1 TGCAGCGTCCTCCCGAGCCGAGGGGGCTATGGCTACACCTTC CSVLPSRGGYGYTF
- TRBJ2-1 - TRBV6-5 TGTGCCAGCAGGGAGGAGGCGTCCTACAATGAGCAGTTCTTC CASREEASYNEQFF
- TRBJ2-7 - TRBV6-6 TGTGCCAGCAGTTCCGGGACGAACTACGAGCAGTACTTC CASSSGTNYEQYF
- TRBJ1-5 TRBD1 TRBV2 TGTGCCAGCAGTGACAGGGGGGTAGGTCAGCCCCAGCATTTT CASSDRGVGQPQHF
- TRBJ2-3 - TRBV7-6 TGTGCCAGCAGCTTTTTGGGAGGCACAGATACGCAGTATTTT CASSFLGGTDTQYF
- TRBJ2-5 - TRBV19 TGTGCCAGTAGTATAGGAGCAGGGAGAGAGACCCAGTACTTC CASSIGAGRETQYF
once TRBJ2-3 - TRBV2 TGTGCCAGCATGAGGGAGGCAGATACGCAGTATTTT CASMREADTQYF
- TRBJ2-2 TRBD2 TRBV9 TGTGCCAGCAGCGTGTGGACTAGCGGTACCGGGGAGCTGTTTTTT CASSVWTSGTGELFF